This T cell receptor (beta chain) was documented in a study of T cell responses to AZD1222 COVID-19 vaccine. This table comes from immunoSEQ multiplex PCR, and its TCRdb copy is limited to in-frame clones, with some not included. This sample has about 150,000 clones, with roughly 92% found just once. Trimming pared 1 base from V and 3 bases from J, leaving 5 bases between. Germline assignment: CDR1 SGHKS and CDR2 YYEKEE (reference sequence). The CDR3 loop spans 12 amino acids. In regard to this clone: Its specificity is not known.

Findings of the study overall: Clonal diversity was possibly underestimated, and white British individuals and females predominated among donors. Increases in Spike-specific TCR breadth and depth were seen after two AZD1222 doses.

The chain has TRBV5-5 and TRBJ2-7; D remains ambiguous. Sequenced material: peripheral blood, taken on day 0 of AZD1222 vaccination. The clonotype was recovered from an adult in good health. The CDR3 here is CASSLNYYEQYF. CDR3 sequence (DNA): TGTGCCAGCAGCTTGAACTACTACGAGCAGTACTTC.